Listed here are 20 T cell receptor beta chains from one sample, sequenced in a study of Graves' ophthalmopathy and Graves' hyperthyroidism. Investigators amplified TCR beta CDR3 regions from RNA transcripts. Investigators did first-round RT-PCR with HTBI primers, then second-round multiplex PCR. Using its own MiXCR run on the multiplex PCR reads, TCRdb lists one record per CDR3 protein. There are about 1.1 million distinct CDR3 sequences in the sample; approximately 35% occur only once, and around 10% lies in the top ten. Source material: peripheral blood or thyroid tissue (not recorded which). Every receptor here comes from an adult man with Graves' hyperthyroidism.

The chain is built from TRBV4-1 and TRBJ2-2; 7 bases are shared with TRBD1. From germline, CDR1 is MGHRA and CDR2 YSYEKL. The CDR3 is 15 amino acids. The junction had 7 bases not matched to a gene; V was cut back by 6 bases and J by 3 bases. Here the CDR3 reads CASSPARGYTGELFF. The CDR3 nucleotides read TGCGCCAGCAGTCCTGCCAGGGGGTACACCGGGGAGCTGTTTTTT.

Notes on this clonotype: One base away lies a much larger clone, so this may be a sequencing read error. The chain couples TRBV12-3 or TRBV12-4 to TRBJ1-4, with TRBD1 as a possible D gene (5 bases). The germline V and J ends were trimmed by 4 bases and 4 bases, with 10 bases remaining between them. The CDR3 consists of 14 residues. CDR3: CASSSTDGNEKLFF. CDR3 nucleotide sequence: TGTGCCAGCAGTTCGACAGATGGTAATGAAAAACTGTTTTTT.

This chain uses TRBV28 with TRBJ2-5; D remains unclear. Deletions cut 7 bases from V and 1 base from J, with 16 bases between. The CDR3 sequence is 15 residues long. Germline V lookup: CDR1 MDHEN, CDR2 SYDVKM. In DNA, the CDR3 is TGTGCCAGCATGGGGTCAGCGAACCTCCAAGAGACCCAGTACTTC. This gives the protein CASMGSANLQETQYF.

Here the CDR3 DNA reads TGTGCCACCAGCAAAGGCCGACAGTTCTCTGGAAACACCATATATTTT. Encoded protein: CATSKGRQFSGNTIYF. The chain couples TRBV15 to TRBJ1-3; a weak D match, TRBD1 (5 bases). Germline values: CDR1 LNHNV, CDR2 YYDKDF (reference sequence). The CDR3 has 16 amino acids. The germline V and J ends were trimmed by 4 bases and 0 bases, with 13 bases remaining between them.

The rearrangement uses TRBV7-9 and TRBJ1-2; weak D call: TRBD1 (5 bases). Trimming removed 0 bases at V and 5 bases at J, with 13 bases between. CDR1 is SEHNR, CDR2 FQNEAQ, per germline (reference sequence). The CDR3 has 15 residues. CDR3 sequence reads: CASSLAAAGGYGYTF. CDR3 bases: TGTGCCAGCAGCTTAGCGGCAGCGGGGGGGTATGGCTACACCTTC. Full variable domain (missing parts from reference TRBV7-9 and TRBJ1-2): DTGVSQNPRHKITKRGQNVTFRCDPISEHNRLYWYRQTLGQGPEFLTYFQNEAQLEKSRLLSDRFSAERPKGSFSTLEIQRTEQGDSAMYLCASSLAAAGGYGYTFGSGTRLTVV.

Note on this clonotype: Possible read error: a much larger clone is one base away. This chain connects TRBV20-1 to TRBJ2-2, with D perhaps being TRBD1 or TRBD2 (6 bases each). CDR1 is DFQATT, CDR2 SNEGSKA, per germline (reference sequence). With 3 bases removed from V and 7 bases from J, the gap between germline ends came to 15 bases. There are 14 residues in the CDR3. The CDR3 region is CSASDYREDGELFF. The CDR3 bases are TGCAGTGCTAGTGATTACAGGGAGGACGGGGAGCTGTTTTTT.

This clonotype was seen ten or more times. The rearrangement uses TRBV7-2 and TRBJ1-2; D uncertain. With 2 bases removed from V and 0 bases from J, the gap between germline ends came to 10 bases. CDR3 length equals 15 residues. Germline V CDR1 and CDR2: SGHTA, FQGNSA. CDR3 in amino acids: CASSLQKVANYGYTF. In DNA, the CDR3 is TGTGCCAGCAGCTTACAGAAAGTAGCTAACTATGGCTACACCTTC.

The chain combines TRBV6-2 or TRBV6-3 with TRBJ1-1; D ambiguous. CDR3 length: 16 amino acids. Germline lookup yields CDR1 MNHEY and CDR2 SVGEGT. V lost 6 bases, J lost 0 bases, and 17 bases lay in between. CDR3 region: CASSPVPPAMNTEAFF. For the CDR3, the DNA is TGTGCCAGCAGCCCCGTCCCCCCGGCTATGAACACTGAAGCTTTCTTT.

In the case of this clonotype: Since a much larger clone is just one base distant, this may be a read error. DNA for the CDR3: TGTGCCAGCAGCTACGAACCGGGACTAGCGGCGTGCGAGCAGTACTTC. As protein: CASSYEPGLAACEQYF. The chain joins TRBV11-2 to TRBJ2-7; TRBD2 matches at 11 bases. Germline V gene data show CDR1 as SGHAT and CDR2 as FQNNGV. J gave up 6 bases and V 4 bases, and 11 bases lay outside the gene matches. The CDR3 is 16 amino acids.

About this clonotype itself: One base away lies a much larger clone, so this may be a sequencing read error. The rearrangement joins TRBV2 to TRBJ1-1; no firm D call. V dropped 5 bases and J dropped 7 bases, with 14 bases sitting between them. This CDR3 comprises 13 residues. Per germline, CDR1 SNHLY and CDR2 FYNNEI. The CDR3 sequence: CASSKELGGEAFF. In DNA form, the CDR3 reads TGTGCCAGCAGTAAAGAATTGGGTGGTGAAGCTTTCTTT.

This clonotype was counted many times. The chain links TRBV10-2 to TRBJ2-2; 7 nucleotides agree with TRBD1. CDR3 length: 15 amino acids. From germline, CDR1 is WSHSY and CDR2 SAAADI. V lost 0 bases to trimming and J lost 3 bases; unmatched junction nucleotides: 1. Here the CDR3 DNA reads TGCGCCAGCAGTGAGTCCGGGACAGACACCGGGGAGCTGTTTTTT. This translates into CASSESGTDTGELFF.

CDR3: CASSRLAGEPTGELFF. The DNA for the CDR3 is TGTGCCAGCAGCCGTCTAGCGGGGGAGCCAACCGGGGAGCTGTTTTTT. This chain uses TRBV7-7 with TRBJ2-2, with 10 bases identical to TRBD2. The germline V gene has CDR1 SSHAT and CDR2 FNYEAQ (reference sequence). With V trimmed by 5 bases and J by 5 bases, 8 bases remained unmatched. The CDR3 loop spans 16 amino acids.

A word on this clonotype: At one boundary the junction diverges from the germline segment, which might be a read error. V usage is TRBV12-3 or TRBV12-4 and J usage is TRBJ2-5, with TRBD1 as a possible D gene (5 bases). CDR3 length: 15 amino acids. For the CDR3, the DNA is TGTGCCAGCAGTTCGAGACAGACGGACCAGGAGACCCGGTACTTC. It encodes CASSSRQTDQETRYF.

This chain joins TRBV29-1 and TRBJ2-7, with D perhaps TRBD1 (5 bases). Germline-derived CDR1 and CDR2 are SQVTM and ANQGSEA. The CDR3 runs to 14 residues. V dropped 6 bases and J dropped 2 bases, with 17 bases sitting between them. The CDR3 loop is CSVADSSAPYEQYF. Written as DNA, the CDR3 is TGCAGCGTGGCCGACAGCAGTGCCCCCTACGAGCAGTACTTC.

V is TRBV2 and J is TRBJ2-2; TRBD1 is a possible D gene (5 bases). The CDR3 covers 16 residues. Per germline, CDR1 SNHLY and CDR2 FYNNEI. V lost 2 bases, J lost 2 bases, and 12 bases lay in between. DNA for the CDR3: TGTGCCAGCAGTGAAATCCTACGGACAAACACCGGGGAGCTGTTTTTT. Protein: CASSEILRTNTGELFF.

This clonotype was observed many times. The chain combines TRBV10-3 with TRBJ1-1; D possibly corresponds to TRBD1 (5 bases). Germline values: CDR1 ENHRY, CDR2 SYGVKD. The CDR3 is 14 amino acids. The V end was cut by 9 bases, the J end by 5 bases, with 19 bases between. The CDR3 coding sequence is TGTGCCATAGTTGGGGACTCTACGGGGACTGAAGCTTTCTTT. Protein product: CAIVGDSTGTEAFF.

The J gene is TRBJ1-1, the V gene TRBV29-1; D is perhaps TRBD1 (5 bases). With 8 bases removed from V and 0 bases from J, the gap between germline ends came to 16 bases. This CDR3 contains 14 residues. The germline V gene has CDR1 SQVTM and CDR2 ANQGSEA. The CDR3 coding sequence is TGCAGCCAAGAGGGGAAGAGGATGAACACTGAAGCTTTCTTT. Its translation is CSQEGKRMNTEAFF.

The chain joins TRBV2 to TRBJ1-2, with D maybe TRBD1 (5 bases). There are 14 residues in the CDR3. With 6 bases removed from V and 3 bases from J, the gap between germline ends came to 14 bases. The germline CDR1 and CDR2 sequences are SNHLY and FYNNEI. CDR3 amino acids: CASSPWTPHYGYTF. The DNA for the CDR3 is TGTGCCAGCAGCCCCTGGACACCACACTATGGCTACACCTTC. The full variable domain, its missing parts supplied by reference TRBV2 and TRBJ1-2, is EPEVTQTPSHQVTQMGQEVILRCVPISNHLYFYWYRQILGQKVEFLVSFYNNEISEKSEIFDDQFSVERPDGSNFTLKIRSTKLEDSAMYFCASSPWTPHYGYTFGSGTRLTVV.

The chain uses TRBV25-1 and TRBJ1-2; D is perhaps TRBD1 (5 bases). This CDR3 comprises 15 residues. Trimming removed 8 bases from V and 7 bases from J, with 23 bases in between. CDR1 is MGHDK and CDR2 is SYGVNS in the germline V gene. CDR3 loop: CASVEDRETERGYTF. For the CDR3, the DNA is TGTGCCAGCGTTGAAGATCGTGAGACAGAGCGTGGCTACACCTTC.

This clonotype appeared many times. V is TRBV9 and J is TRBJ2-5, with 7 positions matching TRBD1. CDR3 size: 16 residues. Germline CDR1 is SGDLS and CDR2 is YYNGEE. The V gene end was trimmed by 3 bases and the J gene end by 4 bases; junction bases not matched to a gene: 12. The CDR3 DNA reads as TGTGCCAGCAGCGCACGGAGACAGGGCGAGGGAGAGACCCAGTACTTC. Amino acids: CASSARRQGEGETQYF.